This section outlines one T cell receptor (beta chain) sequence together with its context. The antigen remains unidentified. PCR employed 60 Vbeta and 13 Jbeta primers. Assay: immunoSEQ multiplex PCR; the TCRdb copy retains only in-frame clones and omits some. The repertoire holds roughly 120,000 clones, with over 60% as singletons. This entry comes from a study of cytomegalovirus exposure and HLA in healthy donors. The CDR3 spans 17 residues. V lost 0 bases, J lost 1 base, and 14 bases lay in between. Germline CDR1 is SGDLS and CDR2 is YYNGEE. The donors (healthy individuals) were bone marrow donors. Overall study findings and caveats: A previous analysis found most TCR beta V segments productive roughly 87% or roughly 30% of the time.

The sequenced sample was PBMCs. J is TRBJ2-1 and V is TRBV9; D possibly corresponds to TRBD2 (6 bases). This receptor was identified in a middle-aged woman in good health and CMV-seropositive. CDR3: CASSVDSSGASYNEQFF. The CDR3 nucleotides are TGTGCCAGCAGCGTAGACAGTAGCGGAGCGTCCTACAATGAGCAGTTCTTC.